The T cell receptor beta chain under discussion was sequenced for a study of tumor-infiltrating lymphocytes in oesophageal squamous cell carcinoma. This clonotype has a count of ten or more. A single record per CDR3 protein comes from TCRdb applying MiXCR to the PCR reads. This repertoire shows tens of thousands of distinct CDR3 sequences, roughly 35% found once; its top ten account for about a quarter. V lost 3 bases, J lost 1 base, and 3 bases lay in between. The CDR3 is 12 amino acids. CDR1 and CDR2 from the germline V gene are MDHEN and SYDVKM. The rearrangement links TRBV28 to TRBJ1-1; D is unclear. The specimen was esophageal tumor tissue. The origin of this receptor is a male donor with esophageal squamous cell carcinoma. CDR3 region: CASSFRNTEAFF. DNA of the CDR3: TGTGCCAGCAGTTTTCGGAACACTGAAGCTTTCTTT. Full variable domain (outside the CDR3, taken from reference TRBV28 and TRBJ1-1): DVKVTQSSRYLVKRTGEKVFLECVQDMDHENMFWYRQDPGLGLRLIYFSYDVKMKEKGDIPEGYSVSREKKERFSLILESASTNQTSMYLCASSFRNTEAFFGQGTRLTVV.